Following are 23 T cell receptor beta chains from one sample sequenced in a study of a mutant IDH1 vaccine in newly diagnosed glioma. These TCRs are of unknown antigen specificity. Indicated time point: week 5, during vaccination. Doses of 300 ug of mutant IDH1 20-mer peptide were given with topical imiquimod. Using immunoSEQ multiplex PCR, the repertoire was profiled, and TCRdb retains in-frame clones only, with some absent. The sample shows roughly 40,000 clones, approximately 89% of them seen only once. This material consisted of PBMCs, taken from a glioma patient whose treatment included an IDH1 peptide vaccine. These receptors all stem from a man in his fifties with glioma.

This rearrangement joins TRBV9 to TRBJ2-5; D possibly corresponds to TRBD1 (6 bases). Per the germline V gene, CDR1 is SGDLS and CDR2 is YYNGEE. V was trimmed by 0 bases and J by 7 bases, leaving 10 bases between them. The CDR3 is 13 amino acids. The CDR3 DNA follows: TGTGCCAGCAGCGTAGAGGGGGTAGGGACCCAGTACTTC. Its translation is CASSVEGVGTQYF.

V is TRBV2 and J is TRBJ2-5; D is perhaps TRBD2 (5 bases). The germline gives CDR1 SNHLY, CDR2 FYNNEI. Between the trimmed V and J ends, which lost 6 bases and 2 bases, there was a span of 7 bases. This CDR3 region has 12 residues. The CDR3 bases are TGTGCCAGCAGGGAGGATCAAGAGACCCAGTACTTC. It yields the protein CASREDQETQYF.

The rearrangement joins TRBV7-3 to TRBJ1-1; D perhaps matches TRBD1 (5 bases). From germline, CDR1 is SGHTA and CDR2 FQGTGA. V was shortened by 0 bases and J by 2 bases, with 19 bases between the two germline ends. The CDR3 consists of 18 residues. DNA for the CDR3: TGTGCCAGCAGCTTAACGGGAGCGACGGGACGGGCTAACACTGAAGCTTTCTTT. Translation: CASSLTGATGRANTEAFF.

This sequence joins TRBV27 and TRBJ2-2; D is unresolved. The CDR3 contains 9 residues. From germline, CDR1 is MNHEY and CDR2 SMNVEV (reference sequence). Deletions cut 6 bases from V and 10 bases from J, with 3 bases between. CDR3 amino acids: CASRPELFF. The CDR3 DNA reads as TGTGCCAGCAGACCGGAGCTGTTTTTT.

This clone has just one count. The V call is TRBV5-8, the J call TRBJ2-1, with 7 bases lining up with TRBD2. The ends lost 7 bases at V and 8 bases at J; junction bases unmatched: 12. The CDR3 consists of 14 residues. Germline assignment: CDR1 SGHTS and CDR2 YDEGEE. DNA for the CDR3: TGTGCCAGCCGCGATGAACTAGCGCCCGATGAGCAGTTCTTC. Translating it yields CASRDELAPDEQFF.

The rearrangement joins TRBV7-9 to TRBJ1-4; 10 bases are a match to TRBD1. From germline, CDR1 is SEHNR and CDR2 FQNEAQ (reference sequence). CDR3 length equals 14 residues. Losses at the gene ends were 8 bases for V and 6 bases for J; bases not matched to a gene: 6. Here the CDR3 DNA reads TGTGCCAGCGTCCGGACAGGGGGGGATGAAAAACTGTTTTTT. This translates into CASVRTGGDEKLFF.

This clone appeared a single time. The CDR3 is CASSSSTGNEQFF. The CDR3 DNA follows: TGTGCCAGCAGCTCCTCGACGGGGAATGAGCAGTTCTTC. This chain connects TRBV7-9 to TRBJ2-1, with a tentative D call TRBD2 (5 bases). V was shortened by 4 bases and J by 7 bases, with 11 bases between the two germline ends. This CDR3 is 13 amino acids long. Germline CDR1 is SEHNR and CDR2 is FQNEAQ (reference sequence).

The genes are TRBV27 and TRBJ1-5; 9 bases are shared with TRBD1. J lost 5 bases, V lost 4 bases, and 9 bases had no gene match. The CDR3 is 16 amino acids. Germline V CDR1 and CDR2: MNHEY, SMNVEV (reference sequence). CDR3 bases: TGTGCCAGCAGTTGGGGCGGGACAGGGTCCGATCAGCCCCAGCATTTT. It specifies CASSWGGTGSDQPQHF.

V gene TRBV5-4 combines with J gene TRBJ2-6; D gene uncertain. This CDR3 is 15 amino acids long. Trimming took 2 bases from V and 0 from J, leaving 6 bases between them. Per germline, CDR1 SGHNT and CDR2 YYREEE (reference sequence). CDR3 sequence reads: CASSFDGSGANVLTF. CDR3 DNA sequence: TGTGCCAGCAGCTTCGACGGCTCTGGGGCCAACGTCCTGACTTTC.

This clone occurred once. This chain joins TRBV6-1 and TRBJ2-7; 13 nucleotides match TRBD2. V lost 4 bases to trimming and J lost 6 bases; unmatched junction nucleotides: 6. CDR1 and CDR2 from the germline V gene are MNHNS and SASEGT. The CDR3 has 15 residues. The CDR3 loop is CASSVETSGGFEQYF. The CDR3 DNA is TGTGCCAGCAGTGTGGAGACTAGCGGGGGGTTCGAGCAGTACTTC.

This clone was detected only a few times. The same CDR3 can be traced to other DNA sequences in this sample. V gene TRBV9 combines with J gene TRBJ2-7; tentative D call: TRBD1 (8 bases). CDR3 size: 14 residues. Trimming cost V 0 bases and J 6 bases, with 13 bases left between them. In germline, CDR1 is SGDLS, CDR2 YYNGEE. This CDR3 reads CASSVAYRGGEQYF. As DNA, the CDR3 is TGTGCCAGCAGCGTAGCTTACAGGGGGGGCGAGCAGTACTTC.

The chain uses TRBV4-1 and TRBJ1-3, with D perhaps matching TRBD1 (5 bases). The CDR3 covers 13 residues. Germline-derived CDR1 and CDR2 are MGHRA and YSYEKL. V lost 4 bases, J lost 8 bases, and 12 bases lay in between. The CDR3, as DNA: TGCGCCAGCAGCCTGGGACGGGGGGACACCATATATTTT. Protein sequence: CASSLGRGDTIYF.

This chain uses TRBV4-3 with TRBJ2-7; D could derive from TRBD1 or TRBD2 (5 bases each). The V end lost 1 base, the J end lost 2 bases, and 9 bases lay between the germline ends. Germline V gene sequence: CDR1 LGHNA, CDR2 YSLEER. The CDR3 contains 14 residues. The CDR3 loop is CASSQGDGPYEQYF. The DNA of the CDR3 is TGCGCCAGCAGCCAAGGGGACGGACCCTACGAGCAGTACTTC.

This clone was picked up a small number of times. The chain has TRBV30 and TRBJ1-2; a weak D match, TRBD1 (6 bases). Per germline, CDR1 GTSNPN and CDR2 SVGIG (reference sequence). CDR3 size: 13 residues. Trimming pared 8 bases from V and 4 bases from J, leaving 17 bases between. The CDR3: CARDRPYRYGYTF. CDR3 coding DNA: TGTGCCAGAGACAGGCCCTACCGCTATGGCTACACCTTC.

The chain uses TRBV6-1 and TRBJ1-3; D possibly corresponds to TRBD1 (6 bases). The CDR3 extends over 15 amino acids. Germline CDR1 is MNHNS and CDR2 is SASEGT. V lost 6 bases, J lost 2 bases, and 14 bases lay in between. The CDR3 is CASRDRGAAGNTIYF. The CDR3 nucleotides are TGTGCCAGCAGGGACCGGGGGGCGGCTGGAAACACCATATATTTT.

J is TRBJ2-7 and V is TRBV7-9; 8 bases fit TRBD1. Germline V gene data show CDR1 as SEHNR and CDR2 as FQNEAQ (reference sequence). The CDR3 covers 12 residues. Unmatched junction bases numbered 2, after V lost 5 bases and J lost 5 bases. CDR3 protein: CASSLTGDEQYF. The CDR3 DNA reads as TGTGCCAGCAGCCTGACAGGGGACGAGCAGTACTTC.

J is TRBJ1-2 and V is TRBV7-8; no clear D. In germline, CDR1 is SGHVS, CDR2 FQNEAQ. The CDR3 totals 13 residues. Trimming cost V 0 bases and J 6 bases, with 8 bases left between them. CDR3 sequence (DNA): TGTGCCAGCAGCTTAGCCGTCAGCGATGGCTACACCTTC. Encoded protein: CASSLAVSDGYTF.

The V gene is TRBV4-3, the J gene TRBJ2-7; perhaps TRBD1 as D (5 bases). V lost 3 bases and J lost 2, with 14 bases in between. CDR1 LGHNA and CDR2 YSLEER come from the germline V gene. The CDR3 spans 15 residues. The CDR3 DNA is TGCGCCAGCAGCCAGAGTTCGGCAGGGACCTACGAGCAGTACTTC. Amino acids: CASSQSSAGTYEQYF.

This clone was seen a single time. The CDR3 DNA is TGTGCCAGCTCACCAAGCGAGGGGGCTTCCTACGAGCAGTACTTC. Translating it yields CASSPSEGASYEQYF. The genes are TRBV18 and TRBJ2-7; 7 nucleotides line up with TRBD1. This CDR3 has 15 amino acids. V lost 2 bases, J lost 1 base, and 5 bases stayed unmatched. CDR1 is KGHSH and CDR2 is LQKENI in the germline V gene.

The chain combines TRBV9 with TRBJ1-1, with no clear D. Germline V lookup: CDR1 SGDLS, CDR2 YYNGEE. The length of the CDR3 is 13 residues. Trimming took off 4 bases at V and 2 bases at J, with 9 bases between the two ends. The CDR3 bases are TGTGCCAGCAGCCCACCGGGTAACACTGAAGCTTTCTTT. Translated: CASSPPGNTEAFF.

The V and J genes are TRBV18 and TRBJ2-7; D tentatively fits TRBD1 or TRBD2 (5 bases each). The V and J ends lost 3 bases and 2 bases respectively, with 11 bases between them. Germline lookup yields CDR1 KGHSH and CDR2 LQKENI. The CDR3 has 14 residues. The CDR3 coding sequence is TGTGCCAGCTCACCTGGGACGGAGGCCTACGAGCAGTACTTC. Protein product: CASSPGTEAYEQYF.

The chain carries TRBV9 and TRBJ2-5, with TRBD1 matching over 7 bases. The CDR3 has 15 amino acids. The V and J ends lost 1 base and 1 base, in that order; junction bases with no gene match: 4. Germline CDR1 is SGDLS and CDR2 is YYNGEE. This chain's CDR3 is CASSVNTGVQETQYF. As DNA, the CDR3 is TGTGCCAGCAGCGTAAATACAGGGGTCCAAGAGACCCAGTACTTC.

This chain joins TRBV10-2 and TRBJ2-1; a weak D match, TRBD1 (6 bases). Deletions cut 10 bases from V and 8 bases from J, with 24 bases between. Per the germline V gene, CDR1 is WSHSY and CDR2 is SAAADI. The CDR3 has 15 residues. CDR3 protein: CATGPNRVGSHEQFF. The CDR3, as DNA: TGCGCCACCGGCCCGAACAGGGTGGGTTCCCATGAGCAGTTCTTC.